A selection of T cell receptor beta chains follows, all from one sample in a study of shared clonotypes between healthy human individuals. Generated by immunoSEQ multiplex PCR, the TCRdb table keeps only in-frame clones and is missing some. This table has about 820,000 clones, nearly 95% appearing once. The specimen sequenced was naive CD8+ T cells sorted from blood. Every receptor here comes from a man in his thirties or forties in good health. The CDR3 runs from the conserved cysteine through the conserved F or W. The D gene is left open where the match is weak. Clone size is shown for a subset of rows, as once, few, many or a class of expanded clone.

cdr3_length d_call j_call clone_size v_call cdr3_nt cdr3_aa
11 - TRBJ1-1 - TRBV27 TGTGCCAGCATGACCAGCTCTGAAGCTTTCTTT CASMTSSEAFF
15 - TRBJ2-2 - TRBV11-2 TGTGCCAGCAGCTTAGACCGGGAAGGCGTCGGGGAGCTGTTTTTT CASSLDREGVGELFF
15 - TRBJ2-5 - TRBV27 TGTGCCAGCAGTCCGGGGGTGACTGGGGAAGAGACCCAGTACTTC CASSPGVTGEETQYF
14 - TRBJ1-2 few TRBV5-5 TGTGCCAGCAGCTTGGGGGGCGGAGGTCTTGGCTACACCTTC CASSLGGGGLGYTF
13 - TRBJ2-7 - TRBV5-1 TGCGCCAGCAGCGAGGGCCTCAACTACGAGCAGTACTTC CASSEGLNYEQYF
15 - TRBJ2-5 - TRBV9 TGTGCCAGCAGCGGGGGGCCGGGACCACGGGAGACCCAGTACTTC CASSGGPGPRETQYF
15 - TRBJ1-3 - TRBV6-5 TGTGCCAGCAGCCGCCAAGTTGGTAGAGGAAACACCATATATTTT CASSRQVGRGNTIYF
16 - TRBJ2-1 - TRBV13 TGTGCCAGCAGCGGAGTTAGCGCGAGGGACTACAATGAGCAGTTCTTC CASSGVSARDYNEQFF
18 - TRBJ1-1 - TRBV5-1 TGCGCCAGCAGTTTGGGTTTTACAGGCGGTAGTGAGAACACTGAAGCTTTCTTT CASSLGFTGGSENTEAFF
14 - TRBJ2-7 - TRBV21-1 TGTGCCAGCAGCCCCGAAGGACAGATTTTAGAGCAGTACTTC CASSPEGQILEQYF
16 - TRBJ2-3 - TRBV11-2 TGTGCCAGCAGCTTAGGGTCTCGGGGTAGCACAGATACGCAGTATTTT CASSLGSRGSTDTQYF
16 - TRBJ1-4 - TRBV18 TGTGCCAGCTCACCAGAGGGGAGGGCAACTAATGAAAAACTGTTTTTT CASSPEGRATNEKLFF
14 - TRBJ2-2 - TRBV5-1 TGCGCCAGCAGCTTAACGGAGGGCACCGGGGAGCTGTTTTTT CASSLTEGTGELFF
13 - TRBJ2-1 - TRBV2 TGTGCCACCGGTGGCGGGGTGGACAATGAGCAGTTCTTC CATGGGVDNEQFF
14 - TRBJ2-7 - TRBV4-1 TGCGCCAGCAGCCAACTGAGCCACTCCTTGGAGCAGTACTTC CASSQLSHSLEQYF
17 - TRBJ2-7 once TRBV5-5 TGTGCCAGCAGCTGGAGGTCACAGGGCGTGTCCCTCTACGAGCAGTACTTC CASSWRSQGVSLYEQYF
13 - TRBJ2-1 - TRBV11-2 TGTGCCAGCAGCTTATGGACAGAGAATGAGCAGTTCTTC CASSLWTENEQFF
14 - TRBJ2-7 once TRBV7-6 TGTGCCAGCAGCCCACAGGGATTCTGGGGCGAGCAGTACTTC CASSPQGFWGEQYF
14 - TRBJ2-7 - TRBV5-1 TGCGCCAGCAGCTTGCGGGTAAGCTCCTACGAGCAGTACTTC CASSLRVSSYEQYF
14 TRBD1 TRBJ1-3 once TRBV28 TGTGCCAGCAGTTTGCAGGGGGCTGGAAACACCATATATTTT CASSLQGAGNTIYF
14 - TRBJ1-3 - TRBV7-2 TGTGCCAGCAGCTTTCAGGAGGCTGGAAACACCATATATTTT CASSFQEAGNTIYF
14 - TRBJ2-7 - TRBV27 TGTGCCAGCAGTGGCGCGGGACTTGTATACGAGCAGTACTTC CASSGAGLVYEQYF
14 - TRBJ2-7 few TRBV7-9 TGTGCCAGCAGCTTAGGAGAGGGGAAGTACGAGCAGTACTTC CASSLGEGKYEQYF
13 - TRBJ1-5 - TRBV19 TGTGCCAGTAGTGCAGGGTTCAATCAGCCCCAGCATTTT CASSAGFNQPQHF
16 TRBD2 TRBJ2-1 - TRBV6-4 TGTGCCAGCAGTGAGCTCGGAGCGGGAACCTACAATGAGCAGTTCTTC CASSELGAGTYNEQFF
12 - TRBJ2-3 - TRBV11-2 TGTGCCAGCAGCTTTTCCACAGATACGCAGTATTTT CASSFSTDTQYF
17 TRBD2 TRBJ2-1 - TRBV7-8 TGTGCCAGCAGCTTAGTACTAGCGGGAGTCGCCTACAATGAGCAGTTCTTC CASSLVLAGVAYNEQFF
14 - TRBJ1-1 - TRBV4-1 TGCGCCAGCAGCCAGTCCGGGAAGAGAAATGAAGCTTTCTTT CASSQSGKRNEAFF
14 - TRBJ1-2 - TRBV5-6 TGTGCCAGCAGAGCACGACAGATTAACTATGGCTACACCTTC CASRARQINYGYTF
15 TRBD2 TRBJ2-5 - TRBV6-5 TGTGCCAGCAGTCGGGGGACTAGCGGGAGGGAGACCCAGTACTTC CASSRGTSGRETQYF
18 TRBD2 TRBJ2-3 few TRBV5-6 TGTGCCAGCAGCTCGACGGGGACTAGCGGGTTCTACACAGATACGCAGTATTTT CASSSTGTSGFYTDTQYF
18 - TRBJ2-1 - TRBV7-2 TGTGCCAGCAGACTCTTTTCGGCCCCGGTGAGCTCCTACAATGAGCAGTTCTTC CASRLFSAPVSSYNEQFF
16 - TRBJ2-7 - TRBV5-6 TGTGCCAGCAGCTTCAATCAGGGGATCTTCTCCTACGAGCAGTACTTC CASSFNQGIFSYEQYF
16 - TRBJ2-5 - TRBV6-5 TGTGCCAGCAGTTTCCTAATCGGCACGGGTGGAGAGACCCAGTACTTC CASSFLIGTGGETQYF
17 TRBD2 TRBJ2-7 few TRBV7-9 TGTGCCAGCAGCTCCTTGGGGGTCGGGACTACCCTCTACGAGCAGTACTTC CASSSLGVGTTLYEQYF
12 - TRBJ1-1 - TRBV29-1 TGCAGCCCCTGGGGGGTGAACACTGAAGCTTTCTTT CSPWGVNTEAFF
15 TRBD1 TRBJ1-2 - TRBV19 TGTGCCAGTAGTGGGGGACAGGCGAACCCCTATGGCTACACCTTC CASSGGQANPYGYTF
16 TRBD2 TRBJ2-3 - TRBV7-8 TGTGCCAGCAGCTTAATTAGCGGGAGAAATTCAGATACGCAGTATTTT CASSLISGRNSDTQYF
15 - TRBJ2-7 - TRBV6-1 TGTGCCAGCAGCGAACCAGTACAGGGACTCTACGAGCAGTACTTC CASSEPVQGLYEQYF
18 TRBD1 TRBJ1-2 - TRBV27 TGTGCCAGCAGCCCCCTTTTGGGGACAGGGGAAAACAGCTATGGCTACACCTTC CASSPLLGTGENSYGYTF
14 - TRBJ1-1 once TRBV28 TGTGCCAGCAGTTCCCGGGGGGTGAACACTGAAGCTTTCTTT CASSSRGVNTEAFF
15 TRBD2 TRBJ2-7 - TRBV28 TGTGCCAGCAGTTTAACAGCGGGAGATACGGTCGAGCAGTACTTC CASSLTAGDTVEQYF
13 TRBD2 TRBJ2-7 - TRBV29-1 TGCAGCTTCAGACTAGCGGGAGTGTACGAGCAGTACTTC CSFRLAGVYEQYF
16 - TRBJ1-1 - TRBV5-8 TGTGCCAGCACCCCATTCCGGGCGGAGGACTACACTGAAGCTTTCTTT CASTPFRAEDYTEAFF
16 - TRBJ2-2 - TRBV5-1 TGCGCCAGCAGCTTGGCCGGACGGGTGAACGCCGGGGAGCTGTTTTTT CASSLAGRVNAGELFF
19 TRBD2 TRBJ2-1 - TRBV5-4 TGTGCCAGCAGCTTGACTAGCGCCTTAAAGTTAAGCTCCTACAATGAGCAGTTCTTC CASSLTSALKLSSYNEQFF
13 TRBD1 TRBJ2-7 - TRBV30 TGTGCCTGGAGTGTGGGACAGGGCGACGAGCAGTACTTC CAWSVGQGDEQYF
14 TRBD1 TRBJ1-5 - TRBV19 TGTGCCAGTAGTATTACAGGGGGGAATCAGCCCCAGCATTTT CASSITGGNQPQHF
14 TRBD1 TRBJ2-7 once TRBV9 TGTGCCAGCAGCGCCACGGGACAGGGATCCGAGCAGTACTTC CASSATGQGSEQYF
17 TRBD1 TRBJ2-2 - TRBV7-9 TGTGCCAGCAGCTTGGACAGGGGGGACCTGGACACCGGGGAGCTGTTTTTT CASSLDRGDLDTGELFF
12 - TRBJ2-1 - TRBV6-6 TGTGCCAGCAGCCTGGGGTACAATGAGCAGTTCTTC CASSLGYNEQFF
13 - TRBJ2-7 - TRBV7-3 TGTGCCAGCAGCCCCGACGACGGCTACGAGCAGTACTTC CASSPDDGYEQYF
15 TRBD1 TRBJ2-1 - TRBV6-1 TGTGCCAGCAGAACGGGACAGGGGGCAATCAATGAGCAGTTCTTC CASRTGQGAINEQFF
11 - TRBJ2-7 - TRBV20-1 TGCAGTGCTAAAGCGTACGACGAGCAGTACTTC CSAKAYDEQYF
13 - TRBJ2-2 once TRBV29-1 TGCAGCGTTGGAAGGAGGGGCCCCGGGGAGCTGTTTTTT CSVGRRGPGELFF
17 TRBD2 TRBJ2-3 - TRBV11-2 TGTGCCAGCAGCTTAGATGGACTAGCGGCAGATGATGATACGCAGTATTTT CASSLDGLAADDDTQYF
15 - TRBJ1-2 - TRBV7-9 TGTGCCAGCAGCTTAGAATGGTCAGAGAACTATGGCTACACCTTC CASSLEWSENYGYTF
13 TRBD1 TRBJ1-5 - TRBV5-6 TGTGCCAGCAGCTCCACAGGGGAACAGCCCCAGCATTTT CASSSTGEQPQHF
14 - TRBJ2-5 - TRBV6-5 TGTGCCAGCAGTTACTACGGGGCATCAGAGACCCAGTACTTC CASSYYGASETQYF
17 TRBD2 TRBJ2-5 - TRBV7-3 TGTGCCAGCAGCGAGACCCCGGGACTAGCGGACGTCGGGACCCAGTACTTC CASSETPGLADVGTQYF